This is a list of T cell receptor beta chains from one sample in a study of cytomegalovirus exposure and HLA in healthy donors. Here immunoSEQ multiplex PCR was the method, and the copy in TCRdb shows in-frame clones only, minus some. Among 90,000 to 120,000 clones, around three quarters were seen once, and the ten largest hold around 5%. The source material was PBMCs. All receptors come from a female donor in good health and CMV-seropositive. Each CDR3 is given with its conserved first and last residue. Each record gives: V gene, J gene, CDR3 length, D gene, clone size, CDR3 protein, CDR3 DNA. A D gene is named only where the DNA matches it firmly. For some rows the clone size is stated as once, few or many, or as a class when expanded; others skip it.

>TRBV10-3|TRBJ2-5|14|.|once
CAISGQEGQETQYF
TGTGCCATCAGTGGTCAGGAGGGCCAAGAGACCCAGTACTTC
>TRBV7-3|TRBJ1-1|13|TRBD1|.
CASSLQGAAEAFF
TGTGCCAGCAGCTTACAGGGGGCGGCTGAAGCTTTCTTT
>TRBV11-2|TRBJ2-7|16|TRBD2|.
CASSFTRAGGPYEQYF
TGTGCCAGCAGCTTCACCAGAGCGGGAGGGCCTTACGAGCAGTACTTC
>TRBV7-6|TRBJ2-3|17|TRBD2|.
CASSPPRLAGFTDTQYF
TGTGCCAGCAGCCCCCCGCGCCTAGCGGGATTCACAGATACGCAGTATTTT
>TRBV6-5|TRBJ2-2|15|TRBD1|.
CASSSDRGQNGELFF
TGTGCCAGCAGTTCCGACAGGGGGCAGAACGGGGAGCTGTTTTTT
>TRBV18|TRBJ2-2|13|TRBD1|.
CASSQGADGELFF
TGTGCCAGCTCCCAGGGGGCAGACGGGGAGCTGTTTTTT
>TRBV9|TRBJ2-1|18|TRBD2|.
CASSVDGRLAEQRNEQFF
TGTGCCAGCAGCGTAGACGGTCGGCTAGCGGAGCAGAGGAATGAGCAGTTCTTC
>TRBV20-1|TRBJ1-1|11|TRBD1|few
CSARTGTEAFF
TGCAGTGCAAGGACAGGGACTGAAGCTTTCTTT
>TRBV6-1|TRBJ1-5|14|TRBD1|.
CASSSWQGDQPQHF
TGTGCCAGCAGTTCGTGGCAGGGGGACCAGCCCCAGCATTTT
>TRBV29-1|TRBJ2-7|13|.|.
CSVETSNSYEQYF
TGCAGCGTTGAAACTAGTAACTCCTACGAGCAGTACTTC
>TRBV18|TRBJ2-5|13|.|.
CASSLTERETQYF
TGTGCCAGCTCACTCACGGAGCGGGAGACCCAGTACTTC
>TRBV6-5|TRBJ2-3|14|.|.
CASSYSRDTDTQYF
TGTGCCAGCAGTTACTCACGGGACACAGATACGCAGTATTTT
>TRBV30|TRBJ2-4|12|TRBD2|.
CAWLTSGNIQYF
TGTGCCTGGCTGACTAGCGGAAACATTCAGTACTTC
>TRBV6-1|TRBJ1-1|16|.|few
CASSETYAVGNTEAFF
TGTGCCAGCAGTGAGACTTACGCGGTCGGGAACACTGAAGCTTTCTTT
>TRBV5-4|TRBJ1-1|13|.|.
CASSLNSNTEAFF
TGTGCCAGCAGCTTGAACTCGAACACTGAAGCTTTCTTT
>TRBV6-1|TRBJ1-2|13|.|.
CASTLTDNYGYTF
TGTGCCAGCACCCTCACAGACAACTATGGCTACACCTTC
>TRBV4-3|TRBJ2-2|17|TRBD2|few
CASSQMTTGGGDGELFF
TGCGCCAGCAGCCAGATGACCACGGGGGGAGGCGACGGGGAGCTGTTTTTT
>TRBV4-2|TRBJ2-2|17|TRBD2|.
CASSQDTSGANTGELFF
TGTGCCAGCAGCCAAGATACTAGCGGGGCTAACACCGGGGAGCTGTTTTTT
>TRBV19|TRBJ2-7|17|TRBD1|.
CASSISFRIDRGYEQYF
TGTGCCAGTAGTATTTCGTTCCGAATCGACAGGGGTTACGAGCAGTACTTC
>TRBV11-2|TRBJ2-5|16|TRBD2|.
CASSLGLAGVTETQYF
TGTGCCAGCAGCCTGGGACTAGCGGGAGTTACGGAGACCCAGTACTTC
>TRBV5-4|TRBJ2-2|14|TRBD1|.
CASSSQGQGGELFF
TGTGCCAGCAGCTCCCAAGGACAGGGCGGGGAGCTGTTTTTT
>TRBV5-1|TRBJ2-7|15|TRBD1|few
CASSLGTGSSYEQYF
TGCGCCAGCAGCTTGGGGACAGGGAGCTCCTACGAGCAGTACTTC
>TRBV7-2|TRBJ2-1|16|TRBD1|.
CASSLTSGQGIYEQFF
TGTGCCAGCAGCTTAACCTCGGGACAGGGCATCTATGAGCAGTTCTTC
>TRBV2|TRBJ1-4|14|TRBD1|few
CASSEDRGIRKLFF
TGTGCCAGCAGTGAAGACAGGGGGATACGAAAACTGTTTTTT
>TRBV18|TRBJ1-6|14|.|.
CASSPSRREETLHF
TGTGCCAGCTCACCCAGCCGGCGCGAGGAGACCCTCCACTTT
>TRBV7-8|TRBJ2-7|16|TRBD2|.
CASSLVTSGSFNEQYF
TGTGCCAGCAGCTTAGTGACTAGCGGGAGTTTCAACGAGCAGTACTTC
>TRBV6-1|TRBJ2-3|13|TRBD1|once
CASRGQSTDTQYF
TGTGCCAGCAGGGGACAGAGCACAGATACGCAGTATTTT
>TRBV7-2|TRBJ2-7|12|.|.
CASSTDYYEQYF
TGTGCCAGCAGCACAGACTACTACGAGCAGTACTTC
>TRBV6-1|TRBJ2-5|15|TRBD2|.
CASLRPGRAQETQYF
TGTGCCAGCCTTCGTCCCGGGAGGGCCCAGGAGACCCAGTACTTC
>TRBV19|TRBJ2-3|14|TRBD1|.
CASRDRASTDTQYF
TGTGCCAGTAGGGACAGGGCTAGCACAGATACGCAGTATTTT
>TRBV18|TRBJ2-2|15|.|.
CASSPSGQNTGELFF
TGTGCCAGCTCACCGAGCGGCCAGAACACCGGGGAGCTGTTTTTT
>TRBV11-2|TRBJ1-2|14|.|few
CASSLLTGMGGYTF
TGTGCCAGCAGCTTACTAACAGGGATGGGCGGCTACACCTTC
>TRBV29-1|TRBJ1-2|14|TRBD1|once
CSVGTGTYDYGYTF
TGCAGCGTTGGGACAGGGACTTATGACTATGGCTACACCTTC
>TRBV5-1|TRBJ2-1|16|TRBD2|.
CASSLGASGTPQEQFF
TGCGCCAGCAGCTTGGGGGCTAGCGGGACCCCCCAGGAGCAGTTCTTC
>TRBV18|TRBJ2-5|15|.|.
CASSPRPDFQETQYF
TGTGCCAGCTCACCCCGCCCAGATTTCCAAGAGACCCAGTACTTC
>TRBV28|TRBJ2-3|12|TRBD1|.
CASRRGHGTQYF
TGTGCCAGCAGAAGGGGGCATGGTACGCAGTATTTT
>TRBV27|TRBJ2-1|15|TRBD1|.
CASSFQGQGYHEQFF
TGTGCCAGCAGTTTTCAGGGACAGGGTTACCATGAGCAGTTCTTC
>TRBV5-1|TRBJ2-1|15|TRBD2|.
CASSQRLAGVNEQFF
TGCGCCAGCAGCCAGAGACTAGCGGGAGTGAATGAGCAGTTCTTC
>TRBV18|TRBJ2-7|14|TRBD1|.
CASSPGTGGHEQYF
TGTGCCAGCTCACCAGGGACAGGGGGACACGAGCAGTACTTC
>TRBV29-1|TRBJ1-1|15|TRBD1|.
CSVRTGYRMNTEAFF
TGCAGCGTTCGGACAGGGTATAGAATGAACACTGAAGCTTTCTTT
>TRBV28|TRBJ2-7|14|TRBD2|.
CASSGLALSYEQYF
TGTGCCAGCAGCGGACTAGCGCTCTCCTACGAGCAGTACTTC
>TRBV19|TRBJ1-6|13|.|.
CASQESGNSPLHF
TGTGCCAGTCAAGAGAGCGGGAATTCACCCCTCCACTTT
>TRBV30|TRBJ2-3|13|.|.
CAWSARRADTQYF
TGTGCCTGGAGCGCTCGGAGGGCAGATACGCAGTATTTT
>TRBV7-9|TRBJ2-5|15|TRBD1|.
CASSLRQGRGETQYF
TGTGCCAGCAGCTTACGACAGGGCCGCGGGGAGACCCAGTACTTC
>TRBV9|TRBJ1-2|19|TRBD1|few
CASSGLSRDRVGANYGYTF
TGTGCCAGCAGCGGGCTGAGTCGGGACAGGGTCGGAGCTAACTATGGCTACACCTTC
>TRBV28|TRBJ1-2|16|.|.
CASRLQGIANNYGYTF
TGTGCCAGCCGCTTACAGGGTATCGCCAATAACTATGGCTACACCTTC
>TRBV2|TRBJ2-7|14|.|.
CASSEAGGVYEQYF
TGTGCCAGCAGTGAAGCAGGGGGGGTCTACGAGCAGTACTTC
>TRBV15|TRBJ1-3|16|TRBD1|once
CATSRQGAPGQNTIYF
TGTGCCACCAGCAGACAGGGGGCGCCGGGTCAAAACACCATATATTTT
>TRBV19|TRBJ1-5|16|.|.
CASSIPGRHRFQPQHF
TGTGCCAGTAGTATTCCAGGGCGGCATCGCTTTCAGCCCCAGCATTTT
>TRBV29-1|TRBJ2-1|11|TRBD1|.
CSGGQVNEQFF
TGCAGCGGTGGACAGGTGAATGAGCAGTTCTTC
>TRBV5-1|TRBJ2-7|14|.|.
CASRRDNFYYEQYF
TGCGCCAGCAGGAGAGACAACTTCTACTACGAGCAGTACTTC
>TRBV18|TRBJ2-4|17|.|.
CASSPPTGSGAKNIQYF
TGTGCCAGCTCACCACCCACAGGGTCAGGGGCCAAAAACATTCAGTACTTC
>TRBV5-1|TRBJ1-1|13|.|once
CASSFDFVTEASF
TGCGCCAGCAGCTTCGACTTCGTTACTGAAGCTTCCTTT